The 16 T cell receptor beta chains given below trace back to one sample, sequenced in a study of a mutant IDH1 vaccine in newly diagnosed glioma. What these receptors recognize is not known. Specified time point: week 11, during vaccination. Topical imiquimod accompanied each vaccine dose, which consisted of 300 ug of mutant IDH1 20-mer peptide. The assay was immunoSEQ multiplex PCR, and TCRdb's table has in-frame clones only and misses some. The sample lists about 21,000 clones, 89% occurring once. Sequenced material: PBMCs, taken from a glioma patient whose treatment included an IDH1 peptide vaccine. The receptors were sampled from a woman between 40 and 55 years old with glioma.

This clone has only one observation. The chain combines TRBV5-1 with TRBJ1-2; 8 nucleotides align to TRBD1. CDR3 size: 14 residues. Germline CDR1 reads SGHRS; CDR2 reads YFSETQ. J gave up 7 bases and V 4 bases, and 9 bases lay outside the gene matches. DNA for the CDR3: TGCGCCAGCAGCCTGGCGGACAGGGTGACTGGCTACACCTTC. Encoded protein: CASSLADRVTGYTF. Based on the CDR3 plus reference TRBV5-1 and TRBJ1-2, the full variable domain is KAGVTQTPRYLIKTRGQQVTLSCSPISGHRSVSWYQQTPGQGLQFLFEYFSETQRNKGNFPGRFSGRQFSNSRSEMNVSTLELGDSALYLCASSLADRVTGYTFGSGTRLTVV.

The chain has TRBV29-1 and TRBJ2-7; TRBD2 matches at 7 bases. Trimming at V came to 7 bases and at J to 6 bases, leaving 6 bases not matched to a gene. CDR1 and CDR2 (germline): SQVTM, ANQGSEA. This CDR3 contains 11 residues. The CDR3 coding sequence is TGCAGCGGACTAGCACTTGGCGAGCAGTACTTC. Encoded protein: CSGLALGEQYF.

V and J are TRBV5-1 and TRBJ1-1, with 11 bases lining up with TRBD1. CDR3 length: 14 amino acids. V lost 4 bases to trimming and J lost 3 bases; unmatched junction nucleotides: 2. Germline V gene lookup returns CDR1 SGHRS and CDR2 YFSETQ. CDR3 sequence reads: CASSMDRGHTEAFF. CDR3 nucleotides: TGCGCCAGCAGCATGGACAGGGGGCACACTGAAGCTTTCTTT.

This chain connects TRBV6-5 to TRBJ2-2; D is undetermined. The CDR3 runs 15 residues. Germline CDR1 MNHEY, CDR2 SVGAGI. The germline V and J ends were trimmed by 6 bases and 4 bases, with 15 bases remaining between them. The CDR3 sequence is CASRWQPDSTGELFF. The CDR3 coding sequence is TGTGCCAGCAGATGGCAGCCCGATTCCACCGGGGAGCTGTTTTTT.

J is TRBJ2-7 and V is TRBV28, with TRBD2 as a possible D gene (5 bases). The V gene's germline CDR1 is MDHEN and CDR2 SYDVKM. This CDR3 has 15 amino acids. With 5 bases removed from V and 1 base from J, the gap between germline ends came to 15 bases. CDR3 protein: CASSGYRTASYEQYF. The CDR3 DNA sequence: TGTGCCAGCAGTGGTTATCGGACTGCTTCCTACGAGCAGTACTTC.

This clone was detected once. The CDR3 sequence: CASSPYFSSSYNEQFF. In nucleotides, the CDR3 is TGTGCCAGTAGTCCTTACTTTTCGAGCTCCTACAATGAGCAGTTCTTC. The V gene is TRBV19, the J gene TRBJ2-1, with D uncertain. The CDR3 runs to 16 residues. V lost 5 bases, J lost 0 bases, and 14 bases lay in between. In germline, CDR1 is LNHDA, CDR2 SQIVND (reference sequence).

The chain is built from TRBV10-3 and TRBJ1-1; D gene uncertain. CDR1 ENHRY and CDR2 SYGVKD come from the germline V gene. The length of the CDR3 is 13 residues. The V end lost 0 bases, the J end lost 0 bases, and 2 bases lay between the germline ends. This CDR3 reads CAISESMNTEAFF. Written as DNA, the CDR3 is TGTGCCATCAGTGAGTCGATGAACACTGAAGCTTTCTTT.

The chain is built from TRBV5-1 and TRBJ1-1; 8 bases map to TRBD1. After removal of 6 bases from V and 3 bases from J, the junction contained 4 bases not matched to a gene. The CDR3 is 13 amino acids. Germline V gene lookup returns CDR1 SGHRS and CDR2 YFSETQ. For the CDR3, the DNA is TGCGCCAGCACCGGACAGGGTTACACTGAAGCTTTCTTT. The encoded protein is CASTGQGYTEAFF.

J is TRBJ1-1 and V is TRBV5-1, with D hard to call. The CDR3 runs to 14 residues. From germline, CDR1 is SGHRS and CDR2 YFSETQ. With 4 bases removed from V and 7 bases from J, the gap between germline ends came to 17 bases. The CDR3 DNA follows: TGCGCCAGCAGCCGCAGTGGCCGGGTAGGTGAAGCTTTCTTT. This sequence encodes CASSRSGRVGEAFF.

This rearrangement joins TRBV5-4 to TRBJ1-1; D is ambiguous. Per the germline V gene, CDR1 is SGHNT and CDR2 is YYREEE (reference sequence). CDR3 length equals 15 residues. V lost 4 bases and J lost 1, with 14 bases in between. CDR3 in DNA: TGTGCCAGCAGCCCCCCAGGAGGAGGGAACACTGAAGCTTTCTTT. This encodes CASSPPGGGNTEAFF.

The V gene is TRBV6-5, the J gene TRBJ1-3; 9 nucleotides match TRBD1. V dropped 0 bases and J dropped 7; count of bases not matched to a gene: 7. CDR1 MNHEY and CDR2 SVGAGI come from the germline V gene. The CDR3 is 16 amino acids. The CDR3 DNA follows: TGTGCCAGCAGTTACTCCGGACAGGGGATAGGGAACACCATATATTTT. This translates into CASSYSGQGIGNTIYF.

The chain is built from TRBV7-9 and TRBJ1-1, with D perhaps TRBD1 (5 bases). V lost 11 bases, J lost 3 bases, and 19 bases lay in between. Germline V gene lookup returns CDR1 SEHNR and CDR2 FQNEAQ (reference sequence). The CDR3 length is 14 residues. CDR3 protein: CASRRGTGHTEAFF. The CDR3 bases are TGTGCCTCCCGAAGAGGGACGGGCCACACTGAAGCTTTCTTT.

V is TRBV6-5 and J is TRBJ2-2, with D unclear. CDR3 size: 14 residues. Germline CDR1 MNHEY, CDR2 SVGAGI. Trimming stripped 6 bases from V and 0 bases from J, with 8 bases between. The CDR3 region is CASRARTNTGELFF. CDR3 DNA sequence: TGTGCCAGCAGGGCACGCACGAACACCGGGGAGCTGTTTTTT.

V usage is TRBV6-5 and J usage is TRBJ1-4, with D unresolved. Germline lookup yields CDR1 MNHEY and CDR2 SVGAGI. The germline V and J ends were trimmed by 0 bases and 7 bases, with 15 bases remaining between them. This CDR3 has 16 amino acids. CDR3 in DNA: TGTGCCAGCAGTTACTCCCCCGGAGCGGATCGTGAAAAACTGTTTTTT. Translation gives CASSYSPGADREKLFF.

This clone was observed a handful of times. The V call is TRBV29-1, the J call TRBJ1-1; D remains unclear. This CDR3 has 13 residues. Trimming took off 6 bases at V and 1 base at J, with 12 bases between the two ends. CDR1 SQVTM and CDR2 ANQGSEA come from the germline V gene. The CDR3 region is CSVHKSGNTEAFF. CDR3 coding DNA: TGCAGCGTCCACAAATCTGGGAACACTGAAGCTTTCTTT.

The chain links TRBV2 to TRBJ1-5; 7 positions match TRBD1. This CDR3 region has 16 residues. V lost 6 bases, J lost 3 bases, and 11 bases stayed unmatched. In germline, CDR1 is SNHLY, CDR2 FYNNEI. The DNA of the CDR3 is TGTGCCAGCAGCCCAGGGGGGGTTGGGGCCAATCAGCCCCAGCATTTT. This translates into CASSPGGVGANQPQHF.